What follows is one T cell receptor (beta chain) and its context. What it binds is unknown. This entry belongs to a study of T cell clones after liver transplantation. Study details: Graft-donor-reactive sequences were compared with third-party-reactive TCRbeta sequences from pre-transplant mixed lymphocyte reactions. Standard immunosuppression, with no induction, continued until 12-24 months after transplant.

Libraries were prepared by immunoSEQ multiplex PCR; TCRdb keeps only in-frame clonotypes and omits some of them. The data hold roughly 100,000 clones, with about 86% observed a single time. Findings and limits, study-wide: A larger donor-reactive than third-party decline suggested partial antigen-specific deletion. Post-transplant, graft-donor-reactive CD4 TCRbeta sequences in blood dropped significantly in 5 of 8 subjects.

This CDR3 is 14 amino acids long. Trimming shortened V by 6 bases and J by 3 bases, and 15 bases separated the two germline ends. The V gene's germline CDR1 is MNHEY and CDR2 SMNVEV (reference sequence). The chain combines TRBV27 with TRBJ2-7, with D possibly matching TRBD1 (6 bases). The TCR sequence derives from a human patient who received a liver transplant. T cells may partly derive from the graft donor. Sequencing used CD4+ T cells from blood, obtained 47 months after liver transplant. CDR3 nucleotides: TGTGCCAGCAGCCCTCCGGACAGTTTCTACGAGCAGTACTTC. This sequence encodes CASSPPDSFYEQYF.